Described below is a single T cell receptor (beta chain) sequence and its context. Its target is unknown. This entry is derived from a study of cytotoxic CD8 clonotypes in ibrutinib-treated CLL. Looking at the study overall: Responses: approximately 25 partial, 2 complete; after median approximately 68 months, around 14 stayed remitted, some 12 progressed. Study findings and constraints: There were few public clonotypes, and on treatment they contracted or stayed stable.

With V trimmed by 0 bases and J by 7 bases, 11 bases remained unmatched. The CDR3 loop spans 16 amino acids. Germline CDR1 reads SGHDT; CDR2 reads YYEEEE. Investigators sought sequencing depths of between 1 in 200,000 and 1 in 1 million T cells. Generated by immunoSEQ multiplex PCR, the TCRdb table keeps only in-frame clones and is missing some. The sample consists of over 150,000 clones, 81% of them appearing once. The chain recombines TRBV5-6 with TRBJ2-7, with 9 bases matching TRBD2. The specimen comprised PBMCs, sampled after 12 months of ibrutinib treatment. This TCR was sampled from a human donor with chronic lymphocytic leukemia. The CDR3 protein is CASSLGVAGAGKEQYF. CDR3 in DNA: TGTGCCAGCAGCTTGGGGGTAGCGGGAGCTGGTAAAGAGCAGTACTTC.